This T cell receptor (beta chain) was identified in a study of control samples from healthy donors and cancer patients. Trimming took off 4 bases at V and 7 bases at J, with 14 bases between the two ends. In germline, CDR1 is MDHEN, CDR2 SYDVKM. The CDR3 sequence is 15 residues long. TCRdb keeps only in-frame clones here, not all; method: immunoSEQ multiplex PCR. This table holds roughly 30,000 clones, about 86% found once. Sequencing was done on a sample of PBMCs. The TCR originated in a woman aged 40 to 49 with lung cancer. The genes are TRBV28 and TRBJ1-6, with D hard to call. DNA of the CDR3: TGTGCCAGCAGTTCGGCGACGGGCGGAAATTCACCCCTCCACTTT. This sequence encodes CASSSATGGNSPLHF.